A single sample gave rise to the 23 T cell receptor beta chains below, sequenced in a study of blood T cells in healthy people across ages. A sample-barcoded 5' primer and a J-beta primer mix were used in a second PCR of roughly 7 to 11 cycles. MiXCR was run by TCRdb on the 5' RACE reads, yielding one entry per CDR3 protein. This sample has about 830,000 distinct CDR3 sequences, with about 62% found just once. The material sequenced was blood. Every receptor here comes from a young man in good health.

Comment on this clonotype: The germline gene is not matched at one end of the junction; a read error may be the cause. The V gene is TRBV6-5, the J gene TRBJ1-6, with D perhaps matching TRBD1 (5 bases). CDR3 size: 15 residues. The germline V gene encodes CDR1 MNHEY and CDR2 SVGAGI. The CDR3 DNA reads as TGTGCCAGCAGTTACTCGGGGACCGCACTGAGGCCCCCCCACTTT. Amino acid sequence: CASSYSGTALRPPHF.

The genes are TRBV29-1 and TRBJ2-1; 11 positions agree with TRBD1. The V gene's germline CDR1 is SQVTM and CDR2 ANQGSEA. The CDR3 contains 14 residues. The J segment lost 6 bases and the V segment lost 3 bases, leaving 4 bases of the junction unmatched. CDR3 sequence (DNA): TGCAGCGTTGACGGGACAGGGGGTGGCAATGAGCAGTTCTTC. Amino acid sequence: CSVDGTGGGNEQFF.

This chain connects TRBV4-2 to TRBJ1-5; D gene ambiguous. Germline CDR1 LGHNA, CDR2 YNFKEQ. V was clipped by 4 bases and J by 4 bases, with 8 bases between them. The CDR3 has 13 amino acids. For the CDR3, the DNA is TGTGCCAGCAGCCCAGAAGTGAATCAGCCCCAGCATTTT. Amino acids: CASSPEVNQPQHF.

The gene calls are TRBV3-1 and TRBJ1-2; D uncertain. The CDR3 runs 15 residues. The germline gives CDR1 LGHDT, CDR2 YNNKEL (reference sequence). Trimming took off 0 bases at V and 5 bases at J, with 13 bases between the two ends. The CDR3 reads CASSQEASRSYGYTF. The DNA of the CDR3 is TGTGCCAGCAGCCAAGAGGCCAGCCGTTCTTATGGCTACACCTTC.

CDR3 loop: CASSFVGGLNEQFF. The CDR3 region has the DNA TGTGCCAGCAGTTTCGTAGGGGGCCTGAATGAGCAGTTCTTC. V is TRBV6-2 or TRBV6-3 and J is TRBJ2-1, with 7 positions matching TRBD1. In germline, CDR1 is MNHEY, CDR2 SVGEGT. J lost 7 bases, V lost 4 bases, and 7 bases had no gene match. The CDR3 is made up of 14 amino acids.

The chain has TRBV2 and TRBJ2-5; TRBD2 matches at 9 bases. The J call may be mistaken, given a closer DNA end match to TRBJ2-7. Germline assignment: CDR1 SNHLY and CDR2 FYNNEI. This CDR3 contains 15 residues. CDR3: CASSEGSGRRYEQYF. The CDR3 nucleotides read TGTGCCAGCAGTGAGGGAAGCGGGAGGCGCTACGAGCAGTACTTC.

The rearrangement uses TRBV6-5 and TRBJ1-6; D is uncertain. The CDR3 covers 13 residues. Germline loops: CDR1 MNHEY, CDR2 SVGAGI. V was trimmed by 8 bases and J by 2 bases, leaving 7 bases between them. Written as DNA, the CDR3 is TGTGCCAGCCGGGATCCCTATAATTCACCCCTCCACTTT. Its protein is CASRDPYNSPLHF.

The chain employs TRBV19 and TRBJ2-7; 8 bases are a match to TRBD1. Germline V gene lookup returns CDR1 LNHDA and CDR2 SQIVND (reference sequence). V was pared by 6 bases and J by 0 bases, with 4 bases of the junction left unmatched. The CDR3 consists of 14 residues. In DNA, the CDR3 is TGTGCCAGTAGCCTCAGGGGGCCCTCCTACGAGCAGTACTTC. Its translation is CASSLRGPSYEQYF.

The chain is built from TRBV6-5 and TRBJ2-5, with 8 bases fitting TRBD1. Germline lookup yields CDR1 MNHEY and CDR2 SVGAGI. Trimming took 4 bases from V and 2 from J; bases not matched to a gene: 9. This CDR3 is 16 amino acids long. In nucleotides, the CDR3 is TGTGCCAGCAGTTCCTTCCGGACAGGGAGGCAAGAGACCCAGTACTTC. Its protein is CASSSFRTGRQETQYF.

This clonotype has only one observation. This chain joins TRBV14 and TRBJ2-7; TRBD2 is a possible D gene (6 bases). The end of the DNA aligns better with TRBJ2-5, so the J call may be wrong. This CDR3 spans 14 amino acids. Germline-derived CDR1 and CDR2 are SGHDN and FVKESK. The CDR3 DNA follows: TGTGCCAGCAGCCAAGATGGAAGGGGAGGGACCCAGTACTTC. It translates to CASSQDGRGGTQYF.

As concerns this clonotype: Mismatch with germline at one junction end may stem from a read error. The CDR3 sequence is CSAREDRENIQYF. The CDR3, as DNA: TGCAGTGCTAGAGAGGACCGCGAAAACATTCAGTACTTT. The chain uses TRBV20-1 and TRBJ2-4; no reliable D call. The germline gives CDR1 DFQATT, CDR2 SNEGSKA (reference sequence). There are 13 residues in the CDR3.

The rearrangement joins TRBV20-1 to TRBJ2-5; D gene ambiguous. Looked up from germline, CDR1 is DFQATT and CDR2 is SNEGSKA (reference sequence). The CDR3 covers 14 residues. The germline V and J ends were trimmed by 6 bases and 2 bases, with 16 bases remaining between them. Here the CDR3 reads CSAPSGVQQETQYF. The CDR3, as DNA: TGCAGTGCCCCGAGTGGGGTACAGCAAGAGACCCAGTACTTC.

This clonotype was observed a handful of times. The chain joins TRBV7-2 to TRBJ2-7, with TRBD2 as a possible D gene (5 bases). The J call is uncertain, as TRBJ2-4 better fits the DNA end. The CDR3 has 14 amino acids. Germline lookup yields CDR1 SGHTA and CDR2 FQGNSA. The CDR3 sequence: CASSSNPGIGIQYF. The CDR3 DNA is TGTGCCAGCAGCTCGAACCCCGGGATAGGCATTCAGTACTTC.

The chain recombines TRBV6-5 with TRBJ2-5; 9 bases are a match to TRBD1. V was clipped by 6 bases and J by 6 bases; unmatched bases: 11. The V gene's germline CDR1 is MNHEY and CDR2 SVGAGI. There are 15 residues in the CDR3. The CDR3 spells CASRLRGTGHQTQYF. The CDR3 DNA reads TGTGCCAGCAGGCTAAGGGGGACAGGGCATCAGACCCAGTACTTC.

This clonotype has more than one count but fewer than ten. The chain carries TRBV25-1 and TRBJ2-4; 7 positions match TRBD1. The V gene's germline CDR1 is MGHDK and CDR2 SYGVNS. The CDR3 loop spans 14 amino acids. V shed 1 base and J 15 bases; nucleotides not matched to a gene: 12. The CDR3 bases are TGTGCCAGCAGTGAATCCGGTTACAGGGGAGTATTGTACTTC. This translates into CASSESGYRGVLYF.

This chain links TRBV7-9 with TRBJ2-7; 7 bases match TRBD2. The DNA end favors TRBJ2-1, so the J call may be wrong. CDR1 is SEHNR, CDR2 FQNEAQ, per germline (reference sequence). The CDR3 has 15 amino acids. CDR3 DNA: TGTGCCAGCAGCACTCGGGACTGGGGGGACTACGAGCAGTTCTTC. Amino acids: CASSTRDWGDYEQFF.

This rearrangement joins TRBV6-1 to TRBJ1-6; 7 bases match TRBD1. The CDR3 runs to 16 residues. The trim removed 1 base at V and 9 bases at J, leaving 9 bases unmatched. Per the germline V gene, CDR1 is MNHNS and CDR2 is SASEGT. The CDR3 coding sequence is TGTGCCAGCAGTGAAGGAGGACAGGCTACGGGTTCACCCCTCCACTTT. Protein product: CASSEGGQATGSPLHF.

This rearrangement joins TRBV20-1 to TRBJ2-4; D is possibly TRBD1 (6 bases). TRBJ2-7 explains the end of the DNA better; the J call may be wrong. Germline values: CDR1 DFQATT, CDR2 SNEGSKA (reference sequence). The CDR3 runs 12 residues. The CDR3 nucleotides are TGCAGTGCAGCGGCAGGGGACCACGAGCAGTACTTC. It translates to CSAAAGDHEQYF.

The rearrangement joins TRBV29-1 to TRBJ2-3; 7 nucleotides align to TRBD1. Germline trimming cut 3 bases from V and 1 base from J; bases unmatched to any gene: 10. CDR3 length: 16 amino acids. Germline CDR1 and CDR2: SQVTM and ANQGSEA. The CDR3 loop reads CSVDRQGIWGTDTQYF. The CDR3, as DNA: TGCAGCGTTGACCGACAGGGTATTTGGGGCACAGATACGCAGTATTTT.

This clonotype was seen only once. The rearrangement joins TRBV29-1 to TRBJ1-6, with D unclear. The V end was cut by 6 bases, the J end by 6 bases, with 12 bases between. Germline-derived CDR1 and CDR2 are SQVTM and ANQGSEA. This CDR3 is built from 13 residues. The CDR3 loop is CSVALELNSPLHF. For the CDR3, the DNA is TGCAGCGTGGCCCTCGAACTTAATTCACCCCTCCACTTT.

The chain is built from TRBV20-1 and TRBJ2-7; either TRBD1 or TRBD2 may supply D (6 bases each). The CDR3 is made up of 14 amino acids. Trimming cost V 5 bases and J 4 bases, with 18 bases left between them. Germline V gives CDR1 DFQATT, CDR2 SNEGSKA (reference sequence). The CDR3 coding sequence is TGCAGTGCTCCCTCCCCGGGGGCTGCATACGAGCAGTACTTC. This codes for CSAPSPGAAYEQYF.

The chain is built from TRBV6-2 or TRBV6-3 and TRBJ2-7; D possibly matches TRBD1 or TRBD2 (5 bases each). The V end lost 8 bases, the J end lost 2 bases, and 22 bases lay between the germline ends. This CDR3 comprises 16 residues. Germline CDR1 reads MNHEY; CDR2 reads SVGEGT. DNA for the CDR3: TGTGCCAGCGGTAGTCCTCGGGACCTGATAACCTACGAGCAGTACTTC. Residues: CASGSPRDLITYEQYF.

Written as DNA, the CDR3 is TGTGCCAGCAGTTACCGGAGGACTAGCGGGATCTCCTACAATGAGCAGTACTTC. Encoded protein: CASSYRRTSGISYNEQYF. The J gene is TRBJ2-1, the V gene TRBV6-2 or TRBV6-3; 12 bases fit TRBD2. With the DNA end fitting TRBJ2-7 better, the J assignment may be wrong. The CDR3 is 18 residues long. Germline CDR1 reads MNHEY; CDR2 reads SVGEGT.